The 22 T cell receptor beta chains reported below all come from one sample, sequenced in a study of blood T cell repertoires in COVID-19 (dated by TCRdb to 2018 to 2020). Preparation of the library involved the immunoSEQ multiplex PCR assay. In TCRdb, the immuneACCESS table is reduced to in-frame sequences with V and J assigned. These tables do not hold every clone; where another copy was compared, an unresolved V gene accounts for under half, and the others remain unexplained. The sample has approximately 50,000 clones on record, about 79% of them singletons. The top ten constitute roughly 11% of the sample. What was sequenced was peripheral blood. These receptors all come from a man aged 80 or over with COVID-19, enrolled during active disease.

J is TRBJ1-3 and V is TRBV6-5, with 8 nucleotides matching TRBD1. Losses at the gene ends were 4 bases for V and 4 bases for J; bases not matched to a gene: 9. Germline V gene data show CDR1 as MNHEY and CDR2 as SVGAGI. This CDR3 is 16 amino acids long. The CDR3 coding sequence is TGTGCCAGCAGTTTGACAGGGGCACGGGAGGGAAACACCATATATTTT. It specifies CASSLTGAREGNTIYF.

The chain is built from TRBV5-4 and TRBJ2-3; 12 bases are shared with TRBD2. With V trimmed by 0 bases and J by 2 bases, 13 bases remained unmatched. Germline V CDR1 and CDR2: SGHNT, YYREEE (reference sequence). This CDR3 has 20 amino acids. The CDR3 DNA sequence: TGTGCCAGCAGCTTGGCGTTAACTAGCGGGAGGCTTATTCTCACAGATACGCAGTATTTT. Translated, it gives CASSLALTSGRLILTDTQYF.

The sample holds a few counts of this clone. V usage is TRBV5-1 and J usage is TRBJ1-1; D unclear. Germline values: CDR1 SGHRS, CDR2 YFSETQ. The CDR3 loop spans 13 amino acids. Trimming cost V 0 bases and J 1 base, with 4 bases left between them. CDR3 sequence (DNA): TGCGCCAGCAGCTTGGACAGGAACACTGAAGCTTTCTTT. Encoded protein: CASSLDRNTEAFF.

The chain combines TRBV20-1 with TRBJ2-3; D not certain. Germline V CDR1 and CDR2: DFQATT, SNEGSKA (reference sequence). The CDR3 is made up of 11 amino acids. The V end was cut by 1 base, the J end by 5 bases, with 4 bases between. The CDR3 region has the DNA TGCAGTGCTAGAGGAGGAGATACGCAGTATTTT. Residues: CSARGGDTQYF.

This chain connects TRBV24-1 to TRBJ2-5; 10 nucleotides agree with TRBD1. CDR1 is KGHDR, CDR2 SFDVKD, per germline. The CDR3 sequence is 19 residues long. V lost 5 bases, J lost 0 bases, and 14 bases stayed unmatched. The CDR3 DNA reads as TGTGCCACCAGTGTCCTTGACAGGGGGCGGGGGACAGACCAAGAGACCCAGTACTTC. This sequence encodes CATSVLDRGRGTDQETQYF.

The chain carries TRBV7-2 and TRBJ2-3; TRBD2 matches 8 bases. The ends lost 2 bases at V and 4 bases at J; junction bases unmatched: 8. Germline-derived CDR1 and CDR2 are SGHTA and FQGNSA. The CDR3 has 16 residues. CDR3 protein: CASSLFTGGAADTQYF. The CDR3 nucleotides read TGTGCCAGCAGCTTATTTACGGGGGGGGCGGCAGATACGCAGTATTTT.

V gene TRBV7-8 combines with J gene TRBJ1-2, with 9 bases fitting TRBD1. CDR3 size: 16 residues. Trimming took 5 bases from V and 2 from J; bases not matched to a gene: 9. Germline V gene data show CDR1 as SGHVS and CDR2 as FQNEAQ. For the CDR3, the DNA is TGTGCCAGCAGCCGGACAGGGGCCGTGTTAAACTATGGCTACACCTTC. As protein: CASSRTGAVLNYGYTF.

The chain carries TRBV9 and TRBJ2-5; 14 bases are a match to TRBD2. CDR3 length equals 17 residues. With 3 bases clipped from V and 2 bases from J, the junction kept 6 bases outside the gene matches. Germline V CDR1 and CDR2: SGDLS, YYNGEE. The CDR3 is CASSAGTSGGVQETQYF. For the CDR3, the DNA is TGTGCCAGCAGCGCAGGGACTAGCGGGGGAGTTCAAGAGACCCAGTACTTC.

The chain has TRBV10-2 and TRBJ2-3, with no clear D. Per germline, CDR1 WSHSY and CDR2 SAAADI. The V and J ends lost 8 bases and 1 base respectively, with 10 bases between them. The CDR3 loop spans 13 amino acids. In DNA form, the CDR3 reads TGCGCCAGCTCCTTAAGCGGCACAGATACGCAGTATTTT. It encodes CASSLSGTDTQYF.

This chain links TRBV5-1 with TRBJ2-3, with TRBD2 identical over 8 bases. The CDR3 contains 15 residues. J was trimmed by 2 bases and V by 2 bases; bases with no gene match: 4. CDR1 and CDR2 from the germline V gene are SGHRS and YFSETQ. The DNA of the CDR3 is TGCGCCAGCAGCTTTAAACTAGCGGACACAGATACGCAGTATTTT. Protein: CASSFKLADTDTQYF.

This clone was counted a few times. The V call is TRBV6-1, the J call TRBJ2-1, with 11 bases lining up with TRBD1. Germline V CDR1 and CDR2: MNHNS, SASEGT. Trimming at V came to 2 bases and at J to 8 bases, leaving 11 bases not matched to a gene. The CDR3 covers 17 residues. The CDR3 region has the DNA TGTGCCAGCAGTGAATATAGGAGGACAGGGGGCGCGGATGAGCAGTTCTTC. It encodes CASSEYRRTGGADEQFF.

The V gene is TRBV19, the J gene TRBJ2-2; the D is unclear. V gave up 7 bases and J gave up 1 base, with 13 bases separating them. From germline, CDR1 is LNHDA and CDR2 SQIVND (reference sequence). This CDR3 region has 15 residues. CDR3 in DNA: TGTGCCAGTACACCAAACCTCGGGAACACCGGGGAGCTGTTTTTT. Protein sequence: CASTPNLGNTGELFF.

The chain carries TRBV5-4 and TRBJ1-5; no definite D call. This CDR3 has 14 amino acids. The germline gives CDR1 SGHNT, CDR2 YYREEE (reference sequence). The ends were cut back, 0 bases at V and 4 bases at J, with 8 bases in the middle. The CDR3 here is CASSLDPLNQPQHF. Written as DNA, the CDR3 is TGTGCCAGCAGCTTGGACCCGCTAAATCAGCCCCAGCATTTT.

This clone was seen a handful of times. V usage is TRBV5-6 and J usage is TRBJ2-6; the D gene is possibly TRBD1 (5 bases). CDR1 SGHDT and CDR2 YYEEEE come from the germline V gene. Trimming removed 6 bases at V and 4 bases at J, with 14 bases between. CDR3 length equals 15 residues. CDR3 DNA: TGTGCCAGCACCCTAGGGGCGAGCGGGGCCAACGTCCTGACTTTC. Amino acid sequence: CASTLGASGANVLTF.

CDR3 sequence reads: CASSQDGGSSYNSPLHF. The CDR3 nucleotides read TGCGCCAGCAGCCAAGATGGCGGGAGCTCCTATAATTCACCCCTCCACTTT. This rearrangement joins TRBV4-1 to TRBJ1-6; no reliable D call. V shed 0 bases and J shed 0 bases, with 9 bases lying between them. The CDR3 covers 17 residues. In germline, CDR1 is MGHRA, CDR2 YSYEKL.

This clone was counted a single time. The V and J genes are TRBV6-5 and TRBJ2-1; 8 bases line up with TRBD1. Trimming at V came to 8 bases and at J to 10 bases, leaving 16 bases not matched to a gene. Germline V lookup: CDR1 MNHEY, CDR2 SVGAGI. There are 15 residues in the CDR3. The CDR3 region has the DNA TGTGCCAGCGATAGAGAGCGAGGGACAGGCTTAGAGCAGTTCTTC. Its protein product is CASDRERGTGLEQFF.

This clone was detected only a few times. CDR3 coding DNA: TGTGCCAGCAGTTTATACGGGGGACCTAACTATGGCTACACCTTC. As protein: CASSLYGGPNYGYTF. The J gene is TRBJ1-2, the V gene TRBV28; possibly TRBD1 for D (5 bases). The germline V and J ends were trimmed by 1 base and 0 bases, with 9 bases remaining between them. Germline V CDR1 and CDR2: MDHEN, SYDVKM. The CDR3 consists of 15 residues.

The CDR3 here is CASSVNGRRSNQPQHF. CDR3 in DNA: TGTGCCAGCAGTGTCAACGGGAGGAGGAGCAATCAGCCCCAGCATTTT. The chain uses TRBV2 and TRBJ1-5; D is undetermined. CDR1 and CDR2 from the germline V gene are SNHLY and FYNNEI. This CDR3 is built from 16 residues. With 4 bases removed from V and 1 base from J, the gap between germline ends came to 14 bases.

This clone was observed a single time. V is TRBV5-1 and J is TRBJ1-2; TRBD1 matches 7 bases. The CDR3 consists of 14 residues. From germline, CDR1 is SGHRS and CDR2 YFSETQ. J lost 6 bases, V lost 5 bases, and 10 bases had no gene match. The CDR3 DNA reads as TGCGCCAGCAGACCTGGACAGGAAGGCGATGGCTACACCTTC. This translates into CASRPGQEGDGYTF.

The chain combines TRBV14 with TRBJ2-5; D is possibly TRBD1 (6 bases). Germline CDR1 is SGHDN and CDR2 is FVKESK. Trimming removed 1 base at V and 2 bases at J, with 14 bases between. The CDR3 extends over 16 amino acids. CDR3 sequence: CASSQGGRGHQETQYF. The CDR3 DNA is TGTGCCAGCAGCCAAGGGGGCAGGGGCCATCAAGAGACCCAGTACTTC. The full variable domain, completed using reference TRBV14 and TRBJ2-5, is EAGVTQFPSHSVIEKGQTVTLRCDPISGHDNLYWYRRVMGKEIKFLLHFVKESKQDESGMPNNRFLAERTGGTYSTLKVQPAELEDSGVYFCASSQGGRGHQETQYFGPGTRLLVL.

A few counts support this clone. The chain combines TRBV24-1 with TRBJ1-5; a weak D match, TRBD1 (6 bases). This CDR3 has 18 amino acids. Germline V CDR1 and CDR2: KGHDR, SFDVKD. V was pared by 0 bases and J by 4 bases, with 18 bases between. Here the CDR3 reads CATSDLQGTAIKNQPQHF. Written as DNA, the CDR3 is TGTGCCACCAGTGATTTGCAGGGGACGGCCATTAAGAATCAGCCCCAGCATTTT.

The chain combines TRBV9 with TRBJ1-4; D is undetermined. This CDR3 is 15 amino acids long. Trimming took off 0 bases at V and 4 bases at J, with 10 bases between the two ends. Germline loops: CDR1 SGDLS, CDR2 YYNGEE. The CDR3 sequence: CASSVGGGFNEKLFF. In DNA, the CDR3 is TGTGCCAGCAGCGTAGGTGGAGGGTTTAATGAAAAACTGTTTTTT.